This T cell receptor beta chain came from a study of technical replicates of blood from a few donors. The data were produced by immunoSEQ multiplex PCR, yet TCRdb's version contains in-frame clones alone and is incomplete. The table records around 90,000 clones, around 94% of them present only once. Sequences were obtained from T cells isolated from PBMCs. The clonotype comes from a human donor in good health.

The CDR3 nucleotides are TGTGCCAGCAGTTTAATCAGGGGGTTATCTAACTATGGCTACACCTTC. It yields the protein CASSLIRGLSNYGYTF. The chain joins TRBV27 to TRBJ1-2; TRBD1 matches 7 bases. There are 16 residues in the CDR3. The germline CDR1 and CDR2 sequences are MNHEY and SMNVEV (reference sequence). The V segment lost 2 bases and the J segment 0 bases; nucleotides outside the gene matches: 6.